This T cell receptor (beta chain) was observed in a study of cytomegalovirus exposure and HLA in healthy donors. Whole-study findings and limits: In vitro experiments confirmed that a few CMV-associated chains were specific for CMV antigens. Cytomegalovirus association was assigned to about 150 TCR beta chains.

The CDR3 loop spans 13 amino acids. CDR1 SGHRS and CDR2 YFSETQ come from the germline V gene. The trim removed 3 bases at V and 4 bases at J, leaving 1 base unmatched. Using immunoSEQ multiplex PCR, the repertoire was profiled, and TCRdb retains in-frame clones only, with some absent. Seen here are 100,000 to 130,000 clones, 70% to 90% observed once, and the top ten hold 3%. Concerning this clone itself: As yet, its antigen is unknown.

This clonotype was obtained from a woman between 18 and 29 years old in good health and CMV-seronegative. This chain joins TRBV5-1 and TRBJ2-1; 7 positions agree with TRBD1. The sample taken for sequencing was PBMCs. The CDR3 loop is CASSSGGYNEQFF. CDR3 nucleotides: TGCGCCAGCAGCTCAGGGGGTTACAATGAGCAGTTCTTC.